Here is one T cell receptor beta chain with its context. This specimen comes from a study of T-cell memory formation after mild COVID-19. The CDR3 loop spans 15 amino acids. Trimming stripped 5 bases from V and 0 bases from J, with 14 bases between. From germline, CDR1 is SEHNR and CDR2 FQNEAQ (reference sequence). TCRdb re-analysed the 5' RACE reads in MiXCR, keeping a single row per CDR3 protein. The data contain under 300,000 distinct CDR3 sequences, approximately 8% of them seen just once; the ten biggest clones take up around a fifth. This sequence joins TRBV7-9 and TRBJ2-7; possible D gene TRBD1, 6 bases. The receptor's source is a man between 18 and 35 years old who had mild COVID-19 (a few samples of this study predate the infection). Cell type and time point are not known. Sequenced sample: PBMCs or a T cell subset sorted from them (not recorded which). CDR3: CASSVGLDSSYEQYV. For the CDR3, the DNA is TGTGCCAGCAGCGTAGGGTTGGACAGCTCCTACGAGCAGTACGTC.